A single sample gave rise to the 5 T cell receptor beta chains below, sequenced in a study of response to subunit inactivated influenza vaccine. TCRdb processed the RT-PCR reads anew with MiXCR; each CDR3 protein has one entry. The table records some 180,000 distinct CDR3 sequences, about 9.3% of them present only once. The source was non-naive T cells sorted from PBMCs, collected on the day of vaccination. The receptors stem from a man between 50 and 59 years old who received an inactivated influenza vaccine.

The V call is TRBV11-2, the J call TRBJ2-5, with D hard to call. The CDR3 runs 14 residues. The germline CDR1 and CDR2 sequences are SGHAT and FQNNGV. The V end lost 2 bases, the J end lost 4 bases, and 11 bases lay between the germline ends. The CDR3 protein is CASSLPWSGETQYF. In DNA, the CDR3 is TGTGCCAGCAGCTTACCTTGGTCAGGAGAGACCCAGTACTTC.

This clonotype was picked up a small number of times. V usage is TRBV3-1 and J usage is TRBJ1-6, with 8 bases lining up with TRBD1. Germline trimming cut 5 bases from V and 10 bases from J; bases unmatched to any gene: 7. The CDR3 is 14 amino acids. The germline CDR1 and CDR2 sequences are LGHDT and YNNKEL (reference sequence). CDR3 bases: TGTGCCAGCAGCACCGCACAGGGGGTGTCACCCCTCCACTTT. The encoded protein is CASSTAQGVSPLHF.

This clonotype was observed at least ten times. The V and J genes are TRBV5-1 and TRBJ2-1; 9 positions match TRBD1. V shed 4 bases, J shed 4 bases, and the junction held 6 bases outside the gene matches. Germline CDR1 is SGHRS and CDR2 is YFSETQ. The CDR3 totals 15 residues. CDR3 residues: CASSTRTGAYNEQFF. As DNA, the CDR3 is TGCGCCAGCAGCACACGGACAGGGGCGTACAATGAGCAGTTCTTC. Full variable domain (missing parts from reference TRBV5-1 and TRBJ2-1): KAGVTQTPRYLIKTRGQQVTLSCSPISGHRSVSWYQQTPGQGLQFLFEYFSETQRNKGNFPGRFSGRQFSNSRSEMNVSTLELGDSALYLCASSTRTGAYNEQFFGPGTRLTVL.

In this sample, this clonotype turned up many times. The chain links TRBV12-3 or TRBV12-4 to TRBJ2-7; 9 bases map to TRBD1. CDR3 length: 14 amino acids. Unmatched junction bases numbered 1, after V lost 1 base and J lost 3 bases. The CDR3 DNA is TGTGCCAGCAGTTTAGGGGACAGGGTCTACGAGCAGTACTTC. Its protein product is CASSLGDRVYEQYF.

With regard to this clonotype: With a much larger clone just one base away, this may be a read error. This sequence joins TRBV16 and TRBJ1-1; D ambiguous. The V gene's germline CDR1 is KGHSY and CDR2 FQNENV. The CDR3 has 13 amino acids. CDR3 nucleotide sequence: TGTACCAGCAGCCAGTCCTCCACGGCTGAAGCTTTCTTT. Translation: CTSSQSSTAEAFF.